These T cell receptor beta chains were read from a single sample in a study of shared clonotypes between healthy human individuals. Some clones are missing from TCRdb's copy, which holds only in-frame ones; the method was immunoSEQ multiplex PCR. The sample lists some 2.1 million clones, about 94% occurring once. Source material: naive CD8+ T cells from PBMCs. The receptors come from a young man in good health. Some clones in this sample may be carry-over from other donors' samples. Both conserved end residues are part of each CDR3. Fields, in order: V gene, J gene, D gene, clone size, CDR3 DNA, CDR3 protein. A D gene is named only where the DNA matches it firmly. A clone size is listed for some rows: how often the clone was seen (once, few, many), or a class if it is expanded.

TRBV28,TRBJ2-7,-,-,TGTGCCAGCATCGATCACTCCCCGTCAGGGTTCGAGCAGTACTTC,CASIDHSPSGFEQYF
TRBV6-5,TRBJ1-5,-,-,TGTGCCAGCAGCTGGGACAGCAATCAGCCCCAGCATTTT,CASSWDSNQPQHF
TRBV11-2,TRBJ2-7,TRBD1,-,TGTGCCAGCAGCTTAAGGGACAGGGCCCACGAGCAGTACTTC,CASSLRDRAHEQYF
TRBV2,TRBJ2-1,-,-,TGTGCCAGCCTTGGTTCTAGCGCTAACAATGAGCAGTTCTTC,CASLGSSANNEQFF
TRBV28,TRBJ1-5,TRBD1,-,TGTGCCAGCAGTTTATTCGACAGGGGAAGTAGCAATCAGCCCCAGCATTTT,CASSLFDRGSSNQPQHF
TRBV7-9,TRBJ2-7,-,-,TGTGCCAGCAGAGGACGGATTGCCTACGAGCAGTACTTC,CASRGRIAYEQYF
TRBV7-2,TRBJ2-7,-,-,TGTGCCAGCAGCGTTAGTGCCAGGGCCTACGAGCAGTACTTC,CASSVSARAYEQYF
TRBV18,TRBJ1-5,-,-,TGTGCCAGCTCCTCAGCCCGCGCGATTCAGCCCCAGCATTTT,CASSSARAIQPQHF
TRBV27,TRBJ2-7,TRBD2,-,TGTGCCAGCAGTCCTTTGTCGACTAGCGCCTACTCCTACGAGCAGTACTTC,CASSPLSTSAYSYEQYF
TRBV11-3,TRBJ2-2,-,-,TGTGCCAGCAGCCCCTCCCTTCGGAGGGCGAACACCGGGGAGCTGTTTTTT,CASSPSLRRANTGELFF
TRBV27,TRBJ2-1,-,-,TGTGCCAGCAGTTTGGGCAGGGGCGGTAGCAATGAGCAGTTCTTC,CASSLGRGGSNEQFF
TRBV7-2,TRBJ2-7,TRBD2,-,TGTGCCAGCAGCCGGACTAGCGGGAGATTATACGAGCAGTACTTC,CASSRTSGRLYEQYF
TRBV27,TRBJ1-2,TRBD1,-,TGTGCCAGCAGGGCCGGGACAGGGGCCTTCTGGGGCTACACCTTC,CASRAGTGAFWGYTF
TRBV6-5,TRBJ2-2,-,-,TGTGCCAGCAGTTACCTGGGGGGCTACACCGGGGAGCTGTTTTTT,CASSYLGGYTGELFF
TRBV27,TRBJ1-1,-,-,TGTGCCAGCAGTTTTAGGGGACTGAACACTGAAGCTTTCTTT,CASSFRGLNTEAFF
TRBV28,TRBJ2-1,TRBD2,-,TGTGCCAGCAGTTTTCGACTGCGGGGGGAGCAGTTCTTC,CASSFRLRGEQFF
TRBV6-6,TRBJ1-1,-,-,TGTGCCAGCAGTCCTCGACGCCAAATGGGCACTGAAGCTTTCTTT,CASSPRRQMGTEAFF
TRBV27,TRBJ2-4,-,-,TGTGCCAGCAGTGACGGGACGGCGGGCGGAAACATTCAGTACTTC,CASSDGTAGGNIQYF
TRBV10-3,TRBJ1-6,-,-,TGTGCCATCAGTGAGCCCGGACGGAGGAATTCACCCCTCCACTTT,CAISEPGRRNSPLHF
TRBV30,TRBJ2-3,-,-,TGTGCCTGGAGTGACCTTGGGGGAGGAACGCAGTATTTT,CAWSDLGGGTQYF
TRBV2,TRBJ1-2,-,-,TGTGCCAGCAGCCCCTGGGCTTTGACCGACTCGCGTTCCTATGGCTACACCTTC,CASSPWALTDSRSYGYTF
TRBV7-9,TRBJ2-3,-,-,TGTGCCAGCAGCTTAAGACCAGATACGCAGTATTTT,CASSLRPDTQYF
TRBV4-2,TRBJ2-1,-,-,TGTGCCAGCAGCCAAGAAAAAGGCTACAATGAGCAGTTCTTC,CASSQEKGYNEQFF
TRBV7-8,TRBJ1-4,-,-,TGTGCCAGCAGCTCGGACCAGGAGCCAACTAATGAAAAACTGTTTTTT,CASSSDQEPTNEKLFF
TRBV6-5,TRBJ2-3,TRBD1,-,TGTGCCAGCAGTTTTGGCGGGACAGGAGATACGCAGTATTTT,CASSFGGTGDTQYF
TRBV7-9,TRBJ2-7,-,-,TGTGCCAGCAGCCCAATAGCGGAGGAGCAGTACTTC,CASSPIAEEQYF
TRBV7-9,TRBJ2-1,TRBD2,-,TGTGCCAGCAGCTTGCAGCGGGGGTCCTACAATGAGCAGTTCTTC,CASSLQRGSYNEQFF
TRBV7-2,TRBJ2-7,-,-,TGTGCCAGCAGCCACGAGACTGGACTCTTCTACTACGAGCAGTACTTC,CASSHETGLFYYEQYF
TRBV29-1,TRBJ2-4,-,-,TGCAGCGTGGAGGGGGAAGCCAAAAACATTCAGTACTTC,CSVEGEAKNIQYF
TRBV9,TRBJ2-6,-,-,TGTGCCAGCAGCGAAAGCCGGGACGGCGGCTCTGGGGCCAACGTCCTGACTTTC,CASSESRDGGSGANVLTF
TRBV7-6,TRBJ2-7,TRBD1,-,TGTGCCAGCAGCGACGGGGACAGGGAAGACCTCTACGAGCAGTACTTC,CASSDGDREDLYEQYF
TRBV4-3,TRBJ2-1,TRBD1,-,TGCGCCAGCAGCTACCGACAGGGGGCTGGTGAGCAGTTCTTC,CASSYRQGAGEQFF
TRBV5-6,TRBJ2-5,-,-,TGTGCCAGCAGCTTGAGCGGCCAAGAGACCCAGTACTTC,CASSLSGQETQYF
TRBV7-2,TRBJ2-1,TRBD1,-,TGTGCCAGCAGTTACCGACAGGGTCGGACCTACAATGAGCAGTTCTTC,CASSYRQGRTYNEQFF
TRBV6-4,TRBJ2-1,-,once,TGTGCCAGCAGTGACTCCCATGAGCAGTTCTTC,CASSDSHEQFF
TRBV10-3,TRBJ2-7,TRBD1,-,TGTGCCATCAGCGACAGGGACGAGCAGTACTTC,CAISDRDEQYF
TRBV5-6,TRBJ2-7,TRBD2,-,TGTGCCAGCAGCTCACGTCCAGCGGGAGACCACTACGAGCAGTACTTC,CASSSRPAGDHYEQYF